This TCR beta chain was sequenced during a study of cytomegalovirus exposure and HLA in healthy donors. Study outcomes and limitations: Later, an analysis found that TCR clusters from the first cohort tended to co-occur in the roughly 110 validation repertoires. Three CMV-associated chains proved CMV antigen-specific in vitro.

Note on this clone: As yet, its antigen is unknown.

The protocol was immunoSEQ multiplex PCR, while the TCRdb copy is restricted to in-frame clones and leaves out a portion. The sample holds under 100,000 clones, 96% seen once. The sequence derives from a man younger than 35 in good health and CMV-seronegative. The sample consisted of PBMCs.

The CDR3 spells CASSAGTGKHYEQYF. The CDR3 coding sequence is TGTGCCAGTAGTGCCGGGACAGGGAAACACTACGAGCAGTACTTC. The J gene is TRBJ2-7, the V gene TRBV19; 9 bases are shared with TRBD1. The CDR3 loop spans 15 amino acids. The ends lost 5 bases at V and 3 bases at J; junction bases unmatched: 8. CDR1 LNHDA and CDR2 SQIVND come from the germline V gene (reference sequence).